The entry below gives a single T cell receptor beta chain sequence along with its context. Its antigen remains unknown. The CDR3 totals 13 residues. Germline V gene data show CDR1 as SGHDT and CDR2 as YYEEEE. V was shortened by 4 bases and J by 10 bases, with 16 bases between the two germline ends. The data were produced by immunoSEQ multiplex PCR, yet TCRdb's version contains in-frame clones alone and is incomplete. The table has some 2,400,000 clones, under 97% seen once. These data originate in a study of shared clonotypes between healthy human individuals. Whole-study results and caveats: Sorted-subset samples were not fully sequenced, rarefaction indicated. Among the subsets, naive ones generally showed larger estimated richness than memory ones.

This TCR was sampled from a man in his late teens or twenties in good health. This chain connects TRBV5-6 to TRBJ2-3; perhaps TRBD1 as D (5 bases). What was sequenced was naive CD4+ T cells sorted from blood. Subset noted: CD45RA+ positively selected. The CDR3 nucleotides read TGTGCCAGCAGCAATTCGAGAACAGGCGCGCAGTATTTT. Protein product: CASSNSRTGAQYF.